The 5 T cell receptor beta chains in this list originate from one sample, sequenced in a study of blood T cell repertoires in COVID-19. The table came from immunoSEQ multiplex PCR; TCRdb's copy has only in-frame clones and leaves some out. The table lists roughly 100,000 clones, about 85% of them singletons. The specimen sequenced was peripheral blood. These TCRs come from a man in his fifties or sixties with acute or convalescent COVID-19.

The chain employs TRBV19 and TRBJ2-5, with D possibly TRBD1 on 5 matching bases. The CDR3 loop spans 13 amino acids. The V end was cut by 7 bases, the J end by 1 base, with 10 bases between. The germline V gene has CDR1 LNHDA and CDR2 SQIVND (reference sequence). The CDR3 DNA reads TGTGCCAGTAATCTGGGGCCCCAAGAGACCCAGTACTTC. The encoded protein is CASNLGPQETQYF.

This clone was counted a few times. The V and J genes are TRBV3-1 (or the pseudogene TRBV3-2) and TRBJ2-7; 7 nucleotides align to TRBD1. CDR3 length: 14 residues. V gave up 0 bases and J gave up 7 bases; unmatched junction bases: 6. CDR1 and CDR2 from the germline V gene are LGHDT and YNNKEL (reference sequence). The CDR3 coding sequence is TGTGCCAGCAGCCAAGAACAGGGGTTAGGGGAGCAGTACTTC. This encodes CASSQEQGLGEQYF.

The rearrangement joins TRBV12-3 or TRBV12-4 to TRBJ2-5; TRBD1 agrees at 8 bases. The CDR3 extends over 13 amino acids. Trimming cost V 6 bases and J 7 bases; bases outside gene matches: 7. The CDR3 region has the DNA TGTGCCAGCAGGGGACAGGAGTTGGGGACCCAGTACTTC. It encodes CASRGQELGTQYF.

This clone has a handful of counts. The CDR3 bases are TGTGCCAGCACCGGAAAAGGGGGAATGAACACCGGGGAGCTGTTTTTT. It translates to CASTGKGGMNTGELFF. This chain links TRBV7-9 with TRBJ2-2, with a possible D match to TRBD1 (6 bases). V was clipped by 7 bases and J by 1 base, with 16 bases between them. The germline V gene has CDR1 SEHNR and CDR2 FQNEAQ (reference sequence). CDR3 length: 16 amino acids.

This chain uses TRBV20-1 with TRBJ1-6; tentative D call: TRBD1 (5 bases). The CDR3 runs to 14 residues. The V gene lost 3 bases and the J gene lost 7 bases, with 13 bases spanning the gap. Looked up from germline, CDR1 is DFQATT and CDR2 is SNEGSKA (reference sequence). The CDR3, as DNA: TGCAGTGCTAGTCACCAGGGTTTGAATTCACCCCTCCACTTT. As protein: CSASHQGLNSPLHF.